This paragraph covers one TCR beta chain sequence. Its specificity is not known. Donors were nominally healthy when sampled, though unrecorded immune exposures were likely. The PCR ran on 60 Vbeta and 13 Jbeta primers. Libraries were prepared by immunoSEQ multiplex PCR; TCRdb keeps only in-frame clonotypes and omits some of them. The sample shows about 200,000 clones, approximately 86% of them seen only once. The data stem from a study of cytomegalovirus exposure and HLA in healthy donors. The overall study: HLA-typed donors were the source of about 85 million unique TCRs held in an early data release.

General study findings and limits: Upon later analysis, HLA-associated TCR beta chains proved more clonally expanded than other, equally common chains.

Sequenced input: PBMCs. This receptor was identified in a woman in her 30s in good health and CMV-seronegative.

The CDR3 here is CASSTWDSRGLFF. CDR3 nucleotide sequence: TGTGCCAGCAGCACCTGGGACAGCCGAGGGCTGTTTTTT. V is TRBV7-3 and J is TRBJ1-4; 7 nucleotides match TRBD1. This CDR3 spans 13 amino acids. J gave up 14 bases and V 5 bases, and 11 bases lay outside the gene matches. CDR1 and CDR2 from the germline V gene are SGHTA and FQGTGA.